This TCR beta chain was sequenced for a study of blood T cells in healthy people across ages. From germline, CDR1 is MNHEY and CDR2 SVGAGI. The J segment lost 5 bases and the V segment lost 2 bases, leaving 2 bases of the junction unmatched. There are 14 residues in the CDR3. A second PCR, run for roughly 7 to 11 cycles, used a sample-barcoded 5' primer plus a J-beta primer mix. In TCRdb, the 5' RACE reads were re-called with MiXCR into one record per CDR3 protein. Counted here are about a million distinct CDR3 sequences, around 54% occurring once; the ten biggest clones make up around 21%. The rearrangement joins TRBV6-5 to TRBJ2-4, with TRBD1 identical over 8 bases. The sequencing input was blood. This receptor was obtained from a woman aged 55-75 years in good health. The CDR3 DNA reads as TGTGCCAGCAGTTACCAGGGGGCGGAAAACATTCAGTACTTC. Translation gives CASSYQGAENIQYF.